One sample yielded the 26 T cell receptor beta chains listed below, sequenced in a study of blood T cell repertoires in COVID-19 (dated by TCRdb to 2018 to 2021). The library was built by means of the immunoSEQ multiplex PCR assay. TCRdb obtained this table from immuneACCESS and retained in-frame rearrangements with V and J assigned. These tables miss some clones; where compared with another copy, unresolved V genes account for less than half of the shortfall, and the remainder is unexplained. The sample yields about 230,000 clones; 70% to 90% were counted once. The top ten clonotypes cover about a tenth of the sample. The sample comprised PBMCs or T cells enriched from blood (not recorded which). These receptors were taken from a man aged 25 to 40 who had recovered from COVID-19.

This CDR3 is CASSPVQETQYF. DNA for the CDR3: TGTGCCAGCAGCCCTGTGCAAGAGACCCAGTACTTC. The J gene is TRBJ2-5, the V gene TRBV7-9; D is unresolved. V was shortened by 5 bases and J by 2 bases, with 6 bases between the two germline ends. Germline-derived CDR1 and CDR2 are SEHNR and FQNEAQ (reference sequence). This CDR3 region has 12 residues.

The J gene is TRBJ2-7, the V gene TRBV6-5; TRBD2 agrees at 7 bases. V gave up 5 bases and J gave up 7 bases; unmatched junction bases: 5. CDR3 length equals 12 residues. CDR1 and CDR2 (germline): MNHEY, SVGAGI. CDR3 residues: CASSRDYLEQYF. In DNA, the CDR3 is TGTGCCAGCAGTCGGGACTACCTAGAGCAGTACTTC.

V usage is TRBV9 and J usage is TRBJ2-7; 8 positions agree with TRBD2. With V trimmed by 4 bases and J by 1 base, 7 bases remained unmatched. The germline gives CDR1 SGDLS, CDR2 YYNGEE. The CDR3 sequence is 15 residues long. CDR3 in amino acids: CASSSSGSWSYEQYF. CDR3 nucleotides: TGTGCCAGCAGCTCCAGCGGGAGTTGGTCCTACGAGCAGTACTTC. Based on the CDR3 plus reference TRBV9 and TRBJ2-7, the full variable domain is DSGVTQTPKHLITATGQRVTLRCSPRSGDLSVYWYQQSLDQGLQFLIQYYNGEERAKGNILERFSAQQFPDLHSELNLSSLELGDSALYFCASSSSGSWSYEQYFGPGTRLTVT.

This clone occurred once. This chain uses TRBV7-9 with TRBJ1-2; 7 bases line up with TRBD1. The CDR3 sequence is 17 residues long. V gave up 5 bases and J gave up 5 bases; unmatched junction bases: 17. Germline loops: CDR1 SEHNR, CDR2 FQNEAQ (reference sequence). DNA for the CDR3: TGTGCCAGCAGCACTTCCGAGGGACAGCCCTCTTGGTATGGCTACACCTTC. Translated: CASSTSEGQPSWYGYTF.

The chain couples TRBV19 to TRBJ2-1; tentative D call: TRBD2 (5 bases). Deletions cut 5 bases from V and 7 bases from J, with 15 bases between. The V gene's germline CDR1 is LNHDA and CDR2 SQIVND (reference sequence). The CDR3 spans 14 residues. The CDR3 sequence is CASSDDWRGNEQFF. In nucleotides, the CDR3 is TGTGCCAGTAGTGATGACTGGCGAGGGAATGAGCAGTTCTTC.

The chain joins TRBV30 to TRBJ1-5; a weak D match, TRBD1 (5 bases). The CDR3 runs 13 residues. The germline V and J ends were trimmed by 2 bases and 4 bases, with 9 bases remaining between them. CDR1 and CDR2 from the germline V gene are GTSNPN and SVGIG (reference sequence). The CDR3 region has the DNA TGTGCCTGGAGTTTTCAGGGAAATCAGCCCCAGCATTTT. Translating gives CAWSFQGNQPQHF.

The table lists this clone with a count of one. The chain combines TRBV7-9 with TRBJ1-2, with no clear D. Germline assignment: CDR1 SEHNR and CDR2 FQNEAQ (reference sequence). Trimming pared 3 bases from V and 5 bases from J, leaving 10 bases between. The CDR3 loop spans 13 amino acids. The DNA of the CDR3 is TGTGCCAGCAGCTTCAGCGGTACTTATGGCTACACCTTC. This gives the protein CASSFSGTYGYTF.

The sample holds a few counts of this clone. The chain recombines TRBV11-2 with TRBJ2-2; 12 bases fit TRBD2. The ends lost 5 bases at V and 5 bases at J; junction bases unmatched: 6. The CDR3 totals 16 residues. CDR1 and CDR2 from the germline V gene are SGHAT and FQNNGV. In DNA, the CDR3 is TGTGCCAGCAGCCCTAGCGGGGGGGCCCTTACCGGGGAGCTGTTTTTT. It encodes CASSPSGGALTGELFF.

The CDR3 DNA sequence: TGTGCCAGCAGCCCGAGCTCGACAGGGAGAAACGAAAAACTGTTTTTT. Translated, it gives CASSPSSTGRNEKLFF. V is TRBV4-2 and J is TRBJ1-4, with 7 positions matching TRBD1. The CDR3 length is 16 residues. Trimming at V came to 4 bases and at J to 8 bases, leaving 13 bases not matched to a gene. Germline values: CDR1 LGHNA, CDR2 YNFKEQ.

This chain joins TRBV12-3 or TRBV12-4 and TRBJ1-2; a weak D match, TRBD1 (6 bases). V was clipped by 8 bases and J by 2 bases, with 6 bases between them. This CDR3 has 11 residues. The CDR3 loop reads CASGQNYGYTF. In nucleotides, the CDR3 is TGTGCCAGCGGACAGAACTATGGCTACACCTTC.

This chain links TRBV5-1 with TRBJ2-7; 10 nucleotides match TRBD1. Germline V gene lookup returns CDR1 SGHRS and CDR2 YFSETQ. Trimming cost V 3 bases and J 2 bases; bases outside gene matches: 8. The CDR3 spans 16 residues. This CDR3 reads CASSSPPGTGAYEQYF. In nucleotides, the CDR3 is TGCGCCAGCAGCTCACCCCCCGGGACAGGGGCCTACGAGCAGTACTTC.

The chain carries TRBV4-2 and TRBJ1-2; 7 bases align to TRBD1. The V gene end was trimmed by 3 bases and the J gene end by 2 bases; junction bases not matched to a gene: 15. CDR1 is LGHNA, CDR2 YNFKEQ, per germline. The CDR3 sequence is 18 residues long. CDR3 coding DNA: TGTGCCAGCAGCCACTCCCCTGAGGTGTCGGGACAGAACTATGGCTACACCTTC. Translation gives CASSHSPEVSGQNYGYTF.

This sequence joins TRBV2 and TRBJ1-1, with D possibly being TRBD1 (5 bases). CDR1 SNHLY and CDR2 FYNNEI come from the germline V gene. Trimming stripped 6 bases from V and 4 bases from J, with 12 bases between. This CDR3 comprises 13 residues. The CDR3 loop is CASSVGARTEAFF. The DNA of the CDR3 is TGTGCCAGCAGCGTAGGGGCGCGCACTGAAGCTTTCTTT.

The V call is TRBV6-5, the J call TRBJ1-2, with 8 bases matching TRBD1. CDR1 is MNHEY, CDR2 SVGAGI, per germline. The CDR3 is 12 amino acids. V trimming: 6 bases; J trimming: 8 bases; junction bases outside the gene matches: 5. The CDR3 loop is CASRKTGGGYTF. For the CDR3, the DNA is TGTGCCAGCAGAAAAACAGGGGGGGGCTACACCTTC.

The chain has TRBV19 and TRBJ1-6; TRBD1 is a possible D gene (6 bases). The V end was cut by 0 bases, the J end by 9 bases, with 15 bases between. The CDR3 extends over 16 amino acids. The germline V gene has CDR1 LNHDA and CDR2 SQIVND (reference sequence). The CDR3, as DNA: TGTGCCAGTAGTATAGATCTGCGGACAGAGCTTTCACCCCTCCACTTT. Amino acid sequence: CASSIDLRTELSPLHF.

The chain has TRBV10-1 and TRBJ2-4; D gene ambiguous. Germline V gene lookup returns CDR1 WNHNN and CDR2 SYGVQD (reference sequence). V lost 2 bases to trimming and J lost 6 bases, with 8 bases between them. This CDR3 is built from 13 residues. CDR3 nucleotide sequence: TGCGCCAGCAGTGAGAGTGCGCGAAACATTCAGTACTTC. Translating gives CASSESARNIQYF.

The V gene is TRBV5-5, the J gene TRBJ2-7; 11 nucleotides agree with TRBD1. J lost 3 bases, V lost 4 bases, and 6 bases had no gene match. CDR1 SGHKS and CDR2 YYEKEE come from the germline V gene (reference sequence). This CDR3 contains 15 residues. The CDR3 reads CASSRTGTGGYEQYF. CDR3 bases: TGTGCCAGCAGCCGCACCGGGACAGGGGGCTACGAGCAGTACTTC. The full variable domain, rest sourced from reference TRBV5-5 and TRBJ2-7, is DAGVTQSPTHLIKTRGQQVTLRCSPISGHKSVSWYQQVLGQGPQFIFQYYEKEERGRGNFPDRFSARQFPNYSSELNVNALLLGDSALYLCASSRTGTGGYEQYFGPGTRLTVT.

The chain is built from TRBV5-1 and TRBJ2-3; D is uncertain. The CDR3 runs 16 residues. Germline CDR1 and CDR2: SGHRS and YFSETQ. V dropped 5 bases and J dropped 0 bases, with 16 bases sitting between them. The CDR3 reads CASRVDGTVSTDTQYF. Here the CDR3 DNA reads TGCGCCAGCAGGGTCGACGGAACAGTCAGCACAGATACGCAGTATTTT.

The V gene is TRBV5-6, the J gene TRBJ2-2, with 7 positions matching TRBD1. Per germline, CDR1 SGHDT and CDR2 YYEEEE. The CDR3 loop spans 16 amino acids. With 2 bases clipped from V and 3 bases from J, the junction kept 7 bases outside the gene matches. In DNA form, the CDR3 reads TGTGCCAGCAGCTTAAGATGGGACAGATACACCGGGGAGCTGTTTTTT. This codes for CASSLRWDRYTGELFF.

V usage is TRBV7-9 and J usage is TRBJ2-5, with D possibly matching TRBD1 (6 bases). Germline assignment: CDR1 SEHNR and CDR2 FQNEAQ (reference sequence). The CDR3 covers 16 residues. V was pared by 5 bases and J by 5 bases, with 21 bases between. This chain's CDR3 is CASSPTEGVVSETQYF. CDR3 in DNA: TGTGCCAGCAGCCCCACCGAGGGGGTGGTCTCGGAGACCCAGTACTTC.

The V call is TRBV6-5, the J call TRBJ2-2; TRBD2 matches at 10 bases. The germline V gene has CDR1 MNHEY and CDR2 SVGAGI. The CDR3 runs to 16 residues. The V segment lost 0 bases and the J segment 4 bases; nucleotides outside the gene matches: 2. The CDR3 DNA is TGTGCCAGCAGTTACTCTTCTAGCGGGAGCACCGGGGAGCTGTTTTTT. It encodes CASSYSSSGSTGELFF.

J is TRBJ1-5 and V is TRBV25-1; possibly TRBD1 for D (6 bases). V was clipped by 3 bases and J by 3 bases, with 12 bases between them. The CDR3 is 15 residues long. The germline gives CDR1 MGHDK, CDR2 SYGVNS. DNA of the CDR3: TGTGCCAGCAGTGACTCAGGGGTGGCCAATCAGCCCCAGCATTTT. The encoded protein is CASSDSGVANQPQHF.

The chain couples TRBV5-1 to TRBJ2-2; TRBD2 agrees at 7 bases. V lost 2 bases to trimming and J lost 5 bases; unmatched junction nucleotides: 9. This CDR3 is 16 amino acids long. Germline V gene data show CDR1 as SGHRS and CDR2 as YFSETQ. The CDR3: CASSFGVREGTGELFF. The CDR3 DNA follows: TGCGCCAGCAGCTTTGGAGTCAGGGAGGGGACCGGGGAGCTGTTTTTT.

For the CDR3, the DNA is TGTGCCAGCTCAAACACAGGGGGGACTGAAGCTTTCTTT. Translated: CASSNTGGTEAFF. This rearrangement joins TRBV18 to TRBJ1-1; the match to TRBD1 covers 8 bases. Germline V gene lookup returns CDR1 KGHSH and CDR2 LQKENI. This CDR3 comprises 13 residues. V shed 5 bases and J 5 bases; nucleotides not matched to a gene: 4.

CDR3 residues: CASSLSQGGDSPLHF. CDR3 nucleotide sequence: TGTGCCAGCAGCTTATCACAGGGAGGGGATTCACCCCTCCACTTT. The chain joins TRBV7-2 to TRBJ1-6; maybe TRBD1 (6 bases). This CDR3 comprises 15 residues. The germline CDR1 and CDR2 sequences are SGHTA and FQGNSA. V gave up 2 bases and J gave up 8 bases, with 13 bases separating them. Filled out from reference TRBV7-2 and TRBJ1-6, the complete variable domain reads GAGVSQSPSNKVTEKGKDVELRCDPISGHTALYWYRQSLGQGLEFLIYFQGNSAPDKSGLPSDRFSAERTGGSVSTLTIQRTQQEDSAVYLCASSLSQGGDSPLHFGNGTRLTVT.

As concerns this clone: In the same sample, other DNA sequences code for this CDR3. This chain uses TRBV7-9 with TRBJ1-1; D is perhaps TRBD1 (5 bases). Germline values: CDR1 SEHNR, CDR2 FQNEAQ (reference sequence). The CDR3 runs to 13 residues. V was pared by 2 bases and J by 1 base, with 5 bases between. The DNA for the CDR3 is TGTGCCAGCAGCTTAACAGGGAACACTGAAGCTTTCTTT. Translated: CASSLTGNTEAFF.